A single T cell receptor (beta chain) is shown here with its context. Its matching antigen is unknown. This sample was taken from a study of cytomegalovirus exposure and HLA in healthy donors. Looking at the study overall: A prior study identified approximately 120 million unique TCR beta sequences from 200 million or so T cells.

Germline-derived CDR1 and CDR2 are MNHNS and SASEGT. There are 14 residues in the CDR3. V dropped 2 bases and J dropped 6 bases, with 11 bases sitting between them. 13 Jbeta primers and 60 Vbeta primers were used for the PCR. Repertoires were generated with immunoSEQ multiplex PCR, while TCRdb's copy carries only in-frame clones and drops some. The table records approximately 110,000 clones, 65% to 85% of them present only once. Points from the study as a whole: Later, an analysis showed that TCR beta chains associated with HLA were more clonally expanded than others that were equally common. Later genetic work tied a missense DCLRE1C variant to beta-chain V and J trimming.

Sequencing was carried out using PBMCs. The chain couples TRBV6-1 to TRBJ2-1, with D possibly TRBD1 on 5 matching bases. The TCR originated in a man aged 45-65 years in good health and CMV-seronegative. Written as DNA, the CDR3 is TGTGCCAGCAGTGAAAGGACCAGGGTCAATGAGCAGTTCTTC. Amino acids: CASSERTRVNEQFF.